The 30 T cell receptor beta chains below were found in one sample sequenced in a study of shared clonotypes between healthy human individuals. Generated by immunoSEQ multiplex PCR, the TCRdb table keeps only in-frame clones and is missing some. The table has 450,000 to 500,000 clones, 76% seen once. Sequencing was carried out using PBMCs. The receptors were sampled from a middle-aged woman in good health. Some clones in this sample may be carry-over from other donors' samples.

The V gene is TRBV6-1, the J gene TRBJ2-7, with D possibly being TRBD1 (6 bases). The V end was cut by 7 bases, the J end by 2 bases, with 12 bases between. CDR1 is MNHNS, CDR2 SASEGT, per germline. This CDR3 comprises 13 residues. This CDR3 is CASNPGHPYEQYF. CDR3 DNA: TGTGCCAGCAATCCGGGACATCCCTACGAGCAGTACTTC.

This clone was detected only once. The chain recombines TRBV18 with TRBJ2-1; D gene uncertain. Trimming stripped 5 bases from V and 3 bases from J, with 8 bases between. The CDR3 runs to 13 residues. The V gene's germline CDR1 is KGHSH and CDR2 LQKENI. CDR3 coding DNA: TGTGCCAGCTCAGATCCTGACTACAATGAGCAGTTCTTC. Protein: CASSDPDYNEQFF.

The CDR3 nucleotides are TGTGCCAGCAGTTTACCGGGTACTTGGAGCAATCAGCCCCAGCATTTT. Protein: CASSLPGTWSNQPQHF. This chain links TRBV28 with TRBJ1-5; D is uncertain. The V end lost 2 bases, the J end lost 1 base, and 12 bases lay between the germline ends. CDR1 and CDR2 (germline): MDHEN, SYDVKM. The CDR3 contains 16 residues.

Comment on this clone: Other DNA sequences in this specimen translate into the identical CDR3. The chain carries TRBV18 and TRBJ2-5; 7 bases are shared with TRBD1. This CDR3 is 14 amino acids long. The germline CDR1 and CDR2 sequences are KGHSH and LQKENI. Unmatched junction bases numbered 5, after V lost 3 bases and J lost 4 bases. The CDR3 DNA reads TGTGCCAGCTCACCGCCGACAGGGAGAGAGACCCAGTACTTC. Encoded protein: CASSPPTGRETQYF.

The J gene is TRBJ1-2, the V gene TRBV19; 7 bases are shared with TRBD1. The J segment lost 8 bases and the V segment lost 6 bases, leaving 18 bases of the junction unmatched. The germline gives CDR1 LNHDA, CDR2 SQIVND (reference sequence). CDR3 length: 16 residues. The CDR3: CASSPTRTGLQGGYTF. Written as DNA, the CDR3 is TGTGCCAGTAGCCCGACCCGGACAGGCCTCCAGGGGGGCTACACCTTC.

The CDR3 sequence is CASSLSEGSNTEAFF. The CDR3 bases are TGCGCCAGCAGCCTCAGCGAGGGGTCAAACACTGAAGCTTTCTTT. The chain is built from TRBV4-1 and TRBJ1-1, with D maybe TRBD1 (5 bases). V gave up 4 bases and J gave up 2 bases, with 14 bases separating them. This CDR3 is built from 15 residues. Germline V gene sequence: CDR1 MGHRA, CDR2 YSYEKL.

Note on this clone: A far larger clone is one nucleotide away, so this likely arose from a read error. The chain recombines TRBV5-1 with TRBJ1-2; 7 nucleotides line up with TRBD1. The germline CDR1 and CDR2 sequences are SGHRS and YFSETQ. CDR3 length: 14 amino acids. For the CDR3, the DNA is TGCGCCAGCAGCCCGCGGGACAGAAACTATGGCCACACCTTC. It codes for CASSPRDRNYGHTF.

This chain uses TRBV27 with TRBJ2-1; a possible D gene is TRBD2 (5 bases). The ends were cut back, 8 bases at V and 3 bases at J, with 20 bases in the middle. The germline V gene encodes CDR1 MNHEY and CDR2 SMNVEV (reference sequence). This CDR3 has 16 amino acids. CDR3 coding DNA: TGTGCCAGCTCCCCCGGGGTGGCGAGAGGCTACAATGAGCAGTTCTTC. It specifies CASSPGVARGYNEQFF.

V usage is TRBV30 and J usage is TRBJ2-2; D gene uncertain. V was clipped by 2 bases and J by 0 bases, with 7 bases between them. Germline V lookup: CDR1 GTSNPN, CDR2 SVGIG (reference sequence). The CDR3 extends over 14 amino acids. The CDR3 protein is CAWSLLANTGELFF. CDR3 DNA: TGTGCCTGGAGTCTTCTCGCGAACACCGGGGAGCTGTTTTTT.

The chain carries TRBV27 and TRBJ2-3; D gene uncertain. The ends were cut back, 6 bases at V and 6 bases at J, with 13 bases in the middle. Germline assignment: CDR1 MNHEY and CDR2 SMNVEV (reference sequence). The CDR3 covers 13 residues. The CDR3 reads CASRSVRWDTQYF. The DNA of the CDR3 is TGTGCCAGCAGATCCGTGCGGTGGGATACGCAGTATTTT.

This rearrangement joins TRBV5-5 to TRBJ1-4, with TRBD1 identical over 7 bases. The junction had 11 bases not matched to a gene; V was cut back by 3 bases and J by 3 bases. The CDR3 is 17 amino acids. Per germline, CDR1 SGHKS and CDR2 YYEKEE (reference sequence). The DNA for the CDR3 is TGTGCCAGCAGCTCACAACCAGGGGGGACAGCTAATGAAAAACTGTTTTTT. Encoded protein: CASSSQPGGTANEKLFF.

This sequence joins TRBV18 and TRBJ2-1, with D possibly matching TRBD1 (5 bases). The CDR3 is 15 residues long. Trimming removed 1 base at V and 7 bases at J, with 14 bases between. CDR1 is KGHSH and CDR2 is LQKENI in the germline V gene. In nucleotides, the CDR3 is TGTGCCAGCTCACCACAAGAATCAGGGCGGAATGAGCAGTTCTTC. It yields the protein CASSPQESGRNEQFF. The variable domain in full, completed from reference TRBV18 and TRBJ2-1, reads NAGVMQNPRHLVRRRGQEARLRCSPMKGHSHVYWYRQLPEEGLKFMVYLQKENIIDESGMPKERFSAEFPKEGPSILRIQQVVRGDSAAYFCASSPQESGRNEQFFGPGTRLTVL.

The CDR3 reads CASSFFGPQETQYF. The CDR3 DNA reads TGTGCCAGCAGCTTTTTCGGGCCACAAGAGACCCAGTACTTC. The V call is TRBV7-2, the J call TRBJ2-5; D call uncertain. Trimming pared 3 bases from V and 2 bases from J, leaving 10 bases between. In germline, CDR1 is SGHTA, CDR2 FQGNSA. The CDR3 contains 14 residues.

The rearrangement links TRBV19 to TRBJ2-1; 10 nucleotides agree with TRBD2. J gave up 4 bases and V 6 bases, and 9 bases lay outside the gene matches. CDR1 is LNHDA, CDR2 SQIVND, per germline (reference sequence). CDR3 length equals 16 residues. CDR3 coding DNA: TGTGCCAGTAGCAGAGCGGGAGGGCCGGGGTACAATGAGCAGTTCTTC. Translating it yields CASSRAGGPGYNEQFF.

The J gene is TRBJ2-5, the V gene TRBV27; TRBD2 agrees at 14 bases. Germline V gene data show CDR1 as MNHEY and CDR2 as SMNVEV (reference sequence). The V segment lost 8 bases and the J segment 7 bases; nucleotides outside the gene matches: 12. The CDR3 totals 16 residues. CDR3 region: CASQGGTSGSGGTQYF. DNA of the CDR3: TGTGCCAGCCAAGGGGGGACTAGCGGGAGCGGGGGGACCCAGTACTTC.

The chain combines TRBV15 with TRBJ2-7, with 7 bases lining up with TRBD2. CDR3 length: 17 amino acids. After removal of 1 base from V and 4 bases from J, the junction contained 13 bases not matched to a gene. Germline assignment: CDR1 LNHNV and CDR2 YYDKDF (reference sequence). The chain's CDR3 is CATSRGLAGVVGYEQYF. DNA for the CDR3: TGTGCCACCAGCAGAGGGCTTGCGGGAGTTGTCGGTTACGAGCAGTACTTC.

J is TRBJ1-1 and V is TRBV4-1; TRBD1 is a possible D gene (5 bases). The germline V and J ends were trimmed by 4 bases and 3 bases, with 15 bases remaining between them. The CDR3 has 15 residues. The germline CDR1 and CDR2 sequences are MGHRA and YSYEKL. CDR3 nucleotide sequence: TGCGCCAGCAGCCTGGGTGGCTGGGGGGACACTGAAGCTTTCTTT. Amino acid sequence: CASSLGGWGDTEAFF.

The rearrangement uses TRBV5-5 and TRBJ1-2; D unclear. The CDR3 spans 15 residues. Trimming left V 3 bases short and J 4 bases short, with 16 bases between. Germline CDR1 SGHKS, CDR2 YYEKEE (reference sequence). CDR3 sequence (DNA): TGTGCCAGCAGCTCCCTCGACCCGTGGACCTATGGCTACACCTTC. The encoded protein is CASSSLDPWTYGYTF. Complete variable domain (other parts from reference TRBV5-5 and TRBJ1-2): DAGVTQSPTHLIKTRGQQVTLRCSPISGHKSVSWYQQVLGQGPQFIFQYYEKEERGRGNFPDRFSARQFPNYSSELNVNALLLGDSALYLCASSSLDPWTYGYTFGSGTRLTVV.

This sequence joins TRBV2 and TRBJ2-1; D is possibly TRBD1 (6 bases). Germline values: CDR1 SNHLY, CDR2 FYNNEI. Trimming took 0 bases from V and 0 from J, leaving 9 bases between them. The length of the CDR3 is 16 residues. The CDR3 reads CASSEAGAVSYNEQFF. The CDR3 DNA reads TGTGCCAGCAGTGAAGCGGGGGCAGTCTCCTACAATGAGCAGTTCTTC.

This sequence joins TRBV6-5 and TRBJ1-2, with D maybe TRBD1 (5 bases). This CDR3 spans 15 amino acids. Germline V gene sequence: CDR1 MNHEY, CDR2 SVGAGI. V lost 7 bases to trimming and J lost 4 bases, with 19 bases between them. The CDR3 protein is CASKVGAGPGYGYTF. The DNA for the CDR3 is TGTGCCAGCAAGGTCGGGGCAGGGCCCGGCTATGGCTACACCTTC.

This clone was detected ten times or more. The chain has TRBV28 and TRBJ1-1; perhaps TRBD1 as D (6 bases). Germline V gene sequence: CDR1 MDHEN, CDR2 SYDVKM. The V gene lost 4 bases and the J gene lost 9 bases, with 9 bases spanning the gap. The CDR3 extends over 11 amino acids. The CDR3 coding sequence is TGTGCCAGCAGTTCGCAGGGGAAAGCTTTCTTT. This gives the protein CASSSQGKAFF. Combining the CDR3 with reference TRBV28 and TRBJ1-1 gives the whole variable domain DVKVTQSSRYLVKRTGEKVFLECVQDMDHENMFWYRQDPGLGLRLIYFSYDVKMKEKGDIPEGYSVSREKKERFSLILESASTNQTSMYLCASSSQGKAFFGQGTRLTVV.

The rearrangement joins TRBV30 to TRBJ1-1; D is unclear. Germline lookup yields CDR1 GTSNPN and CDR2 SVGIG (reference sequence). The CDR3 loop spans 14 amino acids. The V and J ends lost 3 bases and 3 bases respectively, with 14 bases between them. The CDR3 here is CAWSRRQKDTEAFF. The CDR3 DNA reads as TGTGCCTGGAGCCGCCGGCAGAAAGACACTGAAGCTTTCTTT.

The CDR3 region has the DNA TGTGCCAGCAGCGTAGAGTCCGGGACAGGGAGTGAAAAACTGTTTTTT. As protein: CASSVESGTGSEKLFF. The J gene is TRBJ1-4, the V gene TRBV5-4; 9 bases map to TRBD1. The germline V gene has CDR1 SGHNT and CDR2 YYREEE (reference sequence). This CDR3 comprises 16 residues. Trimming removed 4 bases from V and 7 bases from J; junction bases left unmatched: 11.

The chain employs TRBV11-2 and TRBJ2-5; D is ambiguous. Trimming removed 1 base from V and 3 bases from J, with 9 bases in between. This CDR3 is built from 14 residues. CDR1 and CDR2 (germline): SGHAT, FQNNGV. For the CDR3, the DNA is TGTGCCAGCAGCTTAGGGTTGGGGAAAGAGACCCAGTACTTC. It translates to CASSLGLGKETQYF.

The gene calls are TRBV10-3 and TRBJ1-5; 9 bases map to TRBD1. The J segment lost 3 bases and the V segment lost 0 bases, leaving 9 bases of the junction unmatched. The CDR3 has 18 residues. Germline V lookup: CDR1 ENHRY, CDR2 SYGVKD. The CDR3 sequence: CAISESGQGRGDNQPQHF. In DNA form, the CDR3 reads TGTGCCATCAGTGAGTCAGGACAGGGGAGAGGAGACAATCAGCCCCAGCATTTT.

V usage is TRBV7-8 and J usage is TRBJ1-2; D remains unclear. Germline V gene sequence: CDR1 SGHVS, CDR2 FQNEAQ. CDR3 length equals 15 residues. V shed 5 bases and J shed 5 bases, with 18 bases lying between them. The CDR3 loop reads CASSPLEGRRYGYTF. The CDR3 DNA reads as TGTGCCAGCAGCCCGTTGGAAGGTCGAAGATATGGCTACACCTTC.

The V and J genes are TRBV9 and TRBJ2-6, with TRBD2 matching 7 bases. This CDR3 comprises 19 residues. The germline V gene encodes CDR1 SGDLS and CDR2 YYNGEE. V was clipped by 0 bases and J by 0 bases; unmatched bases: 9. CDR3: CASSVGGGRRDSGANVLTF. CDR3 DNA sequence: TGTGCCAGCAGCGTAGGAGGCGGGAGACGGGACTCTGGGGCCAACGTCCTGACTTTC.

The gene calls are TRBV4-3 and TRBJ2-7, with 7 nucleotides matching TRBD2. The CDR3 runs to 16 residues. V shed 0 bases, J shed 4 bases, and the junction held 9 bases outside the gene matches. CDR1 LGHNA and CDR2 YSLEER come from the germline V gene. In nucleotides, the CDR3 is TGCGCCAGCAGCCAAGAAGCGCGGGAGCCCCCGTACGAGCAGTACTTC. Translating it yields CASSQEAREPPYEQYF.

This clone showed up just once. A far larger clone is a single base away, which makes a read error likely. Within the sample, other DNA sequences also encode this same CDR3. This sequence joins TRBV9 and TRBJ2-5; D might be TRBD1 or TRBD2, each matching 5 bases. CDR1 is SGDLS, CDR2 YYNGEE, per germline. The CDR3 has 13 amino acids. Here the CDR3 DNA reads TGCGCCAGCAGCGCCCAGGGCGGGGAGACCCAGTACTTC. Encoded protein: CASSAQGGETQYF.

The chain uses TRBV28 and TRBJ2-7; 9 nucleotides match TRBD1. J lost 2 bases, V lost 5 bases, and 7 bases had no gene match. This CDR3 has 15 residues. Looked up from germline, CDR1 is MDHEN and CDR2 is SYDVKM. CDR3 protein: CASSGIGTGTYEQYF. The CDR3 DNA reads as TGTGCCAGCAGTGGAATCGGGACAGGGACCTACGAGCAGTACTTC.